This TCR beta chain originates from a study of blood T cell repertoires in COVID-19. Across the whole study: The analysed material was cDNA or gDNA that came from T cells, B-cell-depleted T cells, or PBMCs.

Researchers sorted participants into cohorts using their self-reported clinical history. CDR1 SSHAT and CDR2 FNYEAQ come from the germline V gene (reference sequence). The CDR3 totals 15 residues. V lost 5 bases and J 0 bases, leaving 10 bases between the germline ends. As originally analysed: It was from reference gene primer amplification that nucleated cell counts were estimated. Clones were read by immunoSEQ multiplex PCR, and TCRdb kept only the in-frame ones, dropping some. V, J and clone size are those of that table, while D and trimming were read from the DNA. The profile shows about 230,000 clones, approximately 90% of them singletons.

The receptor was derived from a woman aged 40 to 50 with acute COVID-19. Source material: PBMCs or T cells enriched from blood (not recorded which). The V call is TRBV7-7, the J call TRBJ2-2; no clear D. The CDR3 region is CASSPEHTNTGELFF. DNA for the CDR3: TGTGCCAGCAGCCCCGAACATACGAACACCGGGGAGCTGTTTTTT.